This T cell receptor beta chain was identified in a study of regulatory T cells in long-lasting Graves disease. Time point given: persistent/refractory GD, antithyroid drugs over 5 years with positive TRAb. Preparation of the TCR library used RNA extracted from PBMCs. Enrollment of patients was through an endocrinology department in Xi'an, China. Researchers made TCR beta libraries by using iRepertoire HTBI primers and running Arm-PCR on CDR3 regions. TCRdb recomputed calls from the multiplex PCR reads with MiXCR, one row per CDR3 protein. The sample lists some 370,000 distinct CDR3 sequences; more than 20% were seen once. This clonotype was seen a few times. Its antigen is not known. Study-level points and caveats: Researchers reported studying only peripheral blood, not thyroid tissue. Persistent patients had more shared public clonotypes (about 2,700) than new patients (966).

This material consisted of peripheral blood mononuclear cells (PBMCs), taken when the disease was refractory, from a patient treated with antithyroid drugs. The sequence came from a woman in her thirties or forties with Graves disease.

The CDR3 sequence is CASSLVEGSPKLYGYTF. CDR3 bases: TGTGCCAGCAGCTTAGTGGAGGGATCCCCTAAACTCTATGGCTACACCTTC. The V call is TRBV11-2, the J call TRBJ1-2; D is undetermined. The CDR3 has 17 amino acids. Trimming pared 1 base from V and 4 bases from J, leaving 19 bases between. Germline assignment: CDR1 SGHAT and CDR2 FQNNGV.